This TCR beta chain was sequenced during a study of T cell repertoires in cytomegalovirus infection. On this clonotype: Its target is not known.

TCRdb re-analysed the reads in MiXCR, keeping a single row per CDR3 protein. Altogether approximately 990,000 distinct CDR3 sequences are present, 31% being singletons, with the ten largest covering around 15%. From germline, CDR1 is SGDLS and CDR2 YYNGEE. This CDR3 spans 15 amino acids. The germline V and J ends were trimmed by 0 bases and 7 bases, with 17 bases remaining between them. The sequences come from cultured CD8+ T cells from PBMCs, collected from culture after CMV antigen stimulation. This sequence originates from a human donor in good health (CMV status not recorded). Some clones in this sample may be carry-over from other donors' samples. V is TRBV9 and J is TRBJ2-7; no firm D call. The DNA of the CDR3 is TGTGCCAGCAGCGTAGGTGGCGGTTTACTTCGGGAGCAGTACTTC. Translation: CASSVGGGLLREQYF.